This TCR beta chain came from a study of blood T cell repertoires in COVID-19. The protocol was immunoSEQ multiplex PCR, while the TCRdb copy is restricted to in-frame clones and leaves out a portion. This sample carries about 170,000 clones, more than 70% of them seen once, and the ten largest clones take around a fifth. The CDR3 consists of 15 residues. V shed 3 bases and J 1 base; nucleotides not matched to a gene: 5. The germline CDR1 and CDR2 sequences are MNHNS and SASEGT. The receptor comes from a woman aged 65 to 85 who had recovered from COVID-19. Specimen: peripheral blood. J is TRBJ2-7 and V is TRBV6-1; 8 nucleotides match TRBD1. The CDR3 loop reads CASSDGQGASYEQYF. CDR3 bases: TGTGCCAGCAGTGACGGGCAGGGGGCTTCCTACGAGCAGTACTTC.